The TCR beta chain under discussion was sequenced for a study of siplizumab effects on memory and regulatory T cells. A word on this clone: Its antigen is currently unknown. At one end, the junction sequence differs from germline, possibly due to a read error.

The assay was immunoSEQ multiplex PCR, and TCRdb's table has in-frame clones only and misses some. Of 15,000 to 25,000 clones listed, approximately 40% are singletons. Cocultured for 6 to 7 days at 37°C were the mixed lymphocyte reaction cells. Study findings and constraints: Naive T cells appeared more varied than memory cells and looked like key alloresponse contributors.

The CDR3 is made up of 9 amino acids. Germline CDR1 reads DFQATT; CDR2 reads SNEGSKA (reference sequence). V usage is TRBV20-1 and J usage is TRBJ1-5; D unclear. This sequence was found in a human donor in good health; the cells came from an allogeneic mixed lymphocyte reaction. Some clones in this sample may be carry-over from other donors' samples. The sequenced sample was CFSE-low (dividing) CD4+ T cells sorted from an allogeneic mixed lymphocyte reaction. The DNA for the CDR3 is TGCAGTGCTAGTCGGGCCCCAGCATTT. It specifies CSASRAPAF.